This section outlines one T cell receptor beta chain sequence together with its context. Seattle patients were enrolled during active infection and followed longitudinally. As originally analysed: Reference gene primer amplification gave estimated nucleated cell counts. This table comes from immunoSEQ multiplex PCR, and its TCRdb copy is limited to in-frame clones, with some not included. V, J and clone size were drawn from that table, and D and trimming were deduced from the DNA. The sample shows 150,000 to 200,000 clones, roughly 77% of them seen only once. The data were taken from a study of blood T cell repertoires in COVID-19. The CDR3 runs to 16 residues. The V gene lost 1 base and the J gene lost 1 base, with 10 bases spanning the gap. Germline V gene sequence: CDR1 SGHDN, CDR2 FVKESK.

V usage is TRBV14 and J usage is TRBJ1-4; possibly TRBD1 for D (6 bases). The receptor comes from a woman aged 40 to 49 with COVID-19, enrolled during active disease. Sequencing was performed on peripheral blood. CDR3: CASSQATGKTNEKLFF. The CDR3 region has the DNA TGTGCCAGCAGCCAAGCTACAGGGAAAACTAATGAAAAACTGTTTTTT.